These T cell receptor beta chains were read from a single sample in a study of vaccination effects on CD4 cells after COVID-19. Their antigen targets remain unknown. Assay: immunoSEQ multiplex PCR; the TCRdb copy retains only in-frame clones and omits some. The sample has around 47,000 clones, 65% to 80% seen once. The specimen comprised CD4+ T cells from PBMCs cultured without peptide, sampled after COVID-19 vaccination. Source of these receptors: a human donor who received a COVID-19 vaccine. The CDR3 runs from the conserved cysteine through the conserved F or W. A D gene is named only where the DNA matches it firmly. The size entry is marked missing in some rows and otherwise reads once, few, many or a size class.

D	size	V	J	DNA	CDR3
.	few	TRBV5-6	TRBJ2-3	TGTGCCAGCAGCTTCGGGAGAGCCGATACGCAGTATTTT	CASSFGRADTQYF
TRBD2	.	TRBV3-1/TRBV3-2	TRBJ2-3	TGTGCCAGCCGGGAGGGCCCGTATGCAGATACGCAGTATTTT	CASREGPYADTQYF
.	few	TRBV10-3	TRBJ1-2	TGTGCCATCAGACAGGGAGAGGATGGCTACACCTTC	CAIRQGEDGYTF
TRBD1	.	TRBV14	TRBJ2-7	TGTGCCAGCAGAGCAGCCCTACCGACAGGGGCGGGCGAGCAGTACTTC	CASRAALPTGAGEQYF
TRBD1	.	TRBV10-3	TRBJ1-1	TGTGCCATCAGTGGGCAGGGGGGGAACACTGAAGCTTTCTTT	CAISGQGGNTEAFF
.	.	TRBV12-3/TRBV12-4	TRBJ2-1	TGTGCCAGCAGTTCCCAGACTCCAGTTCAGTTCTTC	CASSSQTPVQFF
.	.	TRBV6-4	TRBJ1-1	TGTGCCAGCAGTGACTCGTCTAAGGGGACTGAAGCTTTCTTT	CASSDSSKGTEAFF
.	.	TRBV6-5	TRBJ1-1	TGTGCCAGCATCGAGGGGTCAAGCATGAACACTGAAGCTTTCTTT	CASIEGSSMNTEAFF
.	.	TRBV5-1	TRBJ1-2	TGCGCCAGCAGCTCCCTCTTAGGGGAAGGGGGCTATGGCTACACCTTC	CASSSLLGEGGYGYTF
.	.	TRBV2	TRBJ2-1	TGTGCCAGCAGACAGGAATACAATGAGCAGTTCTTC	CASRQEYNEQFF
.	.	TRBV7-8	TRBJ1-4	TGTGCCAGCAGCTTAGGAGCAACTAATGAAAAACTGTTTTTT	CASSLGATNEKLFF
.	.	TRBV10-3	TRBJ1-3	TGTGCCATCAGTGAGCCGGCAGGGATCTCTGGAAACACCATATATTTT	CAISEPAGISGNTIYF
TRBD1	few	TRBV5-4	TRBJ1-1	TGTGCCAGCAGCTTGAGCACACAGGGGCTCACTGAAGCTTTCTTT	CASSLSTQGLTEAFF
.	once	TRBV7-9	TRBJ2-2	TGTGCCAGCAGCTTGTCCCCTCAAGGGCGTTCCGGGGAGCTGTTTTTT	CASSLSPQGRSGELFF
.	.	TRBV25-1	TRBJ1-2	TGTGCCAGCAGTGTAGACGGAAACTATGGCTACACCTTC	CASSVDGNYGYTF
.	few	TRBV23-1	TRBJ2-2	TGCGCCAGCAGTCTTAGGACAGCGAACACCGGGGAGCTGTTTTTT	CASSLRTANTGELFF
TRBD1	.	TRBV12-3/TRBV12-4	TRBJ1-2	TGTGCCAGCAGTTCCCCAGGGGGCTATGGCTACACCTTC	CASSSPGGYGYTF
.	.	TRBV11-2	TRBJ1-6	TGTGCCAGCAGCCAGGGCGGGGGGAATTCACCCCTCCACTTT	CASSQGGGNSPLHF
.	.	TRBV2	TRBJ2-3	TGTGCCAGCAGGCCGCTAGCAACCAGCACAGATACGCAGTATTTT	CASRPLATSTDTQYF
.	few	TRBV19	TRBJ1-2	TGTGCCAGTGAGACAGAAAACTATGGCTACACCTTC	CASETENYGYTF
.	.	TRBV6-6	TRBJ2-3	TGTGCCAGCAGTTACCCCGGGACTAGCACAGATACGCAGTATTTT	CASSYPGTSTDTQYF
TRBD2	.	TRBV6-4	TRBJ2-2	TGTGCCAGCTCGGGGGGGGCGAACACCGGGGAGCTGTTTTTT	CASSGGANTGELFF